This TCR beta chain was captured in a study of blood T cells in healthy people across ages. The CDR3 runs to 15 residues. V lost 0 bases and J lost 3, with 12 bases in between. Germline-derived CDR1 and CDR2 are LGHNA and YSLEER. The sample holds a few counts of this clonotype. Its matching antigen is unknown. Russia was home to the donors, healthy Caucasian individuals aged roughly 6 to 100. Study observations and caveats: It was found that TCR beta diversity correlated strongly with the percentage of naive T cells.

Next came a second PCR, run for about 6 to 12 cycles, which used a sample-barcoded 5' primer along with a J-beta primer mix. Using its own MiXCR run on the 5' RACE reads, TCRdb lists one record per CDR3 protein. The sample consists of around 780,000 distinct CDR3 sequences, 56% of them appearing once. The sequencing sample was made of blood. V usage is TRBV4-3 and J usage is TRBJ2-7, with D perhaps assigned TRBD1 or TRBD2 (5 bases each). This receptor was obtained from a man aged 40-49 years in good health. CDR3 sequence (DNA): TGCGCCAGCAGCCAAGATGTCGGGACGGGCTACGAGCAGTACTTC. Translating it yields CASSQDVGTGYEQYF.